The clone carrying this T cell receptor (beta chain) appeared a few times. Its matching antigen is unknown. The study amplified TCR beta CDR3 regions using RNA transcripts. Following a first-round RT-PCR that used HTBI primers, a second-round multiplex PCR was carried out. MiXCR was run by TCRdb on the multiplex PCR reads, yielding one entry per CDR3 protein. The sample records over a million distinct CDR3 sequences, less than 45% being singletons. This sample was included in a study of Graves' ophthalmopathy and Graves' hyperthyroidism. Findings and limits, study-wide: Most clonotypes expanded in thyroid above 0.001 frequency were present in blood too. As the model predicted ophthalmopathy progression, it achieved a sensitivity of around 70% and a specificity of about 72%.

Germline V gene data show CDR1 as GTSNPN and CDR2 as SVGIG (reference sequence). V was clipped by 5 bases and J by 7 bases, with 5 bases between them. This CDR3 has 10 residues. The TCR sequence derives from an adult man with Graves' hyperthyroidism. Sample: peripheral blood or thyroid tissue (not recorded which). This chain uses TRBV30 with TRBJ2-2, with D unclear. The CDR3 bases are TGTGCCTGGTTGCGCGGGGAGCTGTTTTTT. Its translation is CAWLRGELFF.